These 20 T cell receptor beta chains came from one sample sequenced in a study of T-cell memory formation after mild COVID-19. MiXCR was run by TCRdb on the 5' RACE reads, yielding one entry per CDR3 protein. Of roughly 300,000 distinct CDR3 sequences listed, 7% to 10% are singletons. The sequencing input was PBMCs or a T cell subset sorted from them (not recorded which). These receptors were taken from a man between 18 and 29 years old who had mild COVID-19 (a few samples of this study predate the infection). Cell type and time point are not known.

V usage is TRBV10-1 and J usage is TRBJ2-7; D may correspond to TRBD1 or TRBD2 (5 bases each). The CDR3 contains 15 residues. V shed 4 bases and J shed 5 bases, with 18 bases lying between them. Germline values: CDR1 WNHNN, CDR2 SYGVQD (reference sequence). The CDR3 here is CASSGGRAGLDEQYF. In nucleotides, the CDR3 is TGCGCCAGCAGTGGAGGCAGGGCTGGACTCGACGAGCAGTACTTC.

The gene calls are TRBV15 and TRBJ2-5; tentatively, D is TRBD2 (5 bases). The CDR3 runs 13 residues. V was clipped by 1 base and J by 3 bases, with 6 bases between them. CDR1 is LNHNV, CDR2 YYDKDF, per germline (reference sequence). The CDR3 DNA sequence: TGTGCCACCAGCAGAGTCGGGGAAGAGACCCAGTACTTC. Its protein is CATSRVGEETQYF.

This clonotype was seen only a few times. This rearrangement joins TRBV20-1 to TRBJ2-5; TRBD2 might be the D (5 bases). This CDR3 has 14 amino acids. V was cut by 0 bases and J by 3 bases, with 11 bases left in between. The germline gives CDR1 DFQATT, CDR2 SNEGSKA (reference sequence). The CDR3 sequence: CSARDRLGEETQYF. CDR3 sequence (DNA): TGCAGTGCTAGAGATCGTCTGGGAGAAGAGACCCAGTACTTC.

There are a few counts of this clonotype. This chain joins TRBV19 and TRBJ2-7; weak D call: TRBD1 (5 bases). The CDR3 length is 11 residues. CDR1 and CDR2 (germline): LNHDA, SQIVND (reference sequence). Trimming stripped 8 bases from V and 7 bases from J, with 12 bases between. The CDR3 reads CASSGPREQYF. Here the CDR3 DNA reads TGTGCCAGTTCAGGGCCTCGGGAGCAGTACTTC.

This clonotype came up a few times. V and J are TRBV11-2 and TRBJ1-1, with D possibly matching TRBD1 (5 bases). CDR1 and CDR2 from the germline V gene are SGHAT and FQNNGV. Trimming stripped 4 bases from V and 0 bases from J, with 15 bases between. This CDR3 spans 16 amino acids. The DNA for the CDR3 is TGTGCCAGCAGCTCTGGACACGCGACTTTGAACACTGAAGCTTTCTTT. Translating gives CASSSGHATLNTEAFF. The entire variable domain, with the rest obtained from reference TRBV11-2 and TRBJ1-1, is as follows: EAGVAQSPRYKIIEKRQSVAFWCNPISGHATLYWYQQILGQGPKLLIQFQNNGVVDDSQLPKDRFSAERLKGVDSTLKIQPAKLEDSAVYLCASSSGHATLNTEAFFGQGTRLTVV.

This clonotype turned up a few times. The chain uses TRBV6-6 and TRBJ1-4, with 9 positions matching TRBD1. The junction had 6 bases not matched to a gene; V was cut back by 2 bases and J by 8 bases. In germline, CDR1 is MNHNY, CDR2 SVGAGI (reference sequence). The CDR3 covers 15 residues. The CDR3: CASSYLDRGDEKLFF. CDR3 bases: TGTGCCAGCAGTTACCTGGACAGGGGCGACGAAAAACTGTTTTTT.

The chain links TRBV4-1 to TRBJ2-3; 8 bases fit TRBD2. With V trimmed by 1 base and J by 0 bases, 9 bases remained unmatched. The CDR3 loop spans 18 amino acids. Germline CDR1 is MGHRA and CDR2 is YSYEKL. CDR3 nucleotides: TGCGCCAGCAGCCAAGGCTTCGGGGGGGTTATTAGCACAGATACGCAGTATTTT. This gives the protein CASSQGFGGVISTDTQYF.

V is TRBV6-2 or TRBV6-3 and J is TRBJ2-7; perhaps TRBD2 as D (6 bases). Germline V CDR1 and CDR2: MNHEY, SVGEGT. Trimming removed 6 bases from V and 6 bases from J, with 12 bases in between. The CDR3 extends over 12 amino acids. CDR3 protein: CASSPDGGEQYV. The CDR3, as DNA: TGTGCCAGCAGCCCAGACGGGGGCGAGCAGTACGTC.

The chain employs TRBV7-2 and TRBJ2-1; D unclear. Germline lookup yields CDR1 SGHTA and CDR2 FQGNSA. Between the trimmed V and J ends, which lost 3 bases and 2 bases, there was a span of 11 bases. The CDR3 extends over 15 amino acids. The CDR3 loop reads CASSFGGPTYNEQFF. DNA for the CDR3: TGTGCCAGCAGCTTTGGCGGTCCGACCTACAATGAGCAGTTCTTC. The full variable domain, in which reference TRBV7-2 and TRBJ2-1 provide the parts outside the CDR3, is GAGVSQSPSNKVTEKGKDVELRCDPISGHTALYWYRQSLGQGLEFLIYFQGNSAPDKSGLPSDRFSAERTGGSVSTLTIQRTQQEDSAVYLCASSFGGPTYNEQFFGPGTRLTVL.

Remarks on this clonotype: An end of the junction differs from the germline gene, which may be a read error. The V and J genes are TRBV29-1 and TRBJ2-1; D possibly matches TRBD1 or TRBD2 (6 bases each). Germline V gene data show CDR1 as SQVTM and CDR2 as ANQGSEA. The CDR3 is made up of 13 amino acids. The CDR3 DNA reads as TGCATCGTTGAAGGGGGGCCCTCGGATGAGCAGTTCTTC. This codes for CIVEGGPSDEQFF.

The CDR3: CASSPLAGTGELFF. The CDR3 bases are TGTGCCAGCAGTCCCCTCGCGGGAACCGGGGAGCTGTTTTTT. The chain has TRBV27 and TRBJ2-2; weak D call: TRBD2 (6 bases). The CDR3 covers 14 residues. The germline CDR1 and CDR2 sequences are MNHEY and SMNVEV (reference sequence). Trimming removed 5 bases from V and 5 bases from J, with 12 bases in between.

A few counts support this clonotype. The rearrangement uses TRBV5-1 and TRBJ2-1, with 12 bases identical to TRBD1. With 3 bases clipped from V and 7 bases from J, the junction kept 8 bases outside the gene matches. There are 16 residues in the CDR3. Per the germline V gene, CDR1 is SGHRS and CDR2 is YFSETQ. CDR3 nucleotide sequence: TGCGCCAGCAGCTGGCCCCGGGACAGGGGGCGGAATGAGCAGTTCTTC. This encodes CASSWPRDRGRNEQFF.

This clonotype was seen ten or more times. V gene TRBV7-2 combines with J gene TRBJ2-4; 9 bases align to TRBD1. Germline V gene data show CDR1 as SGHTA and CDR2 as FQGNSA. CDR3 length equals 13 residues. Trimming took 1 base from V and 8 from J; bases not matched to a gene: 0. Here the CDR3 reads CASSLGTGDIQYF. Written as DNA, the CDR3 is TGTGCCAGCAGCTTAGGGACAGGGGACATTCAGTACTTC. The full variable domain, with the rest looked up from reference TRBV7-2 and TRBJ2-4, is GAGVSQSPSNKVTEKGKDVELRCDPISGHTALYWYRQSLGQGLEFLIYFQGNSAPDKSGLPSDRFSAERTGGSVSTLTIQRTQQEDSAVYLCASSLGTGDIQYFGAGTRLSVL.

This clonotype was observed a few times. Written as DNA, the CDR3 is TGCGCCAGCAGCCGCGGGACAGGGCCCCGGACAGATACGCAGTATTTT. Amino acid sequence: CASSRGTGPRTDTQYF. This chain links TRBV5-1 with TRBJ2-3; TRBD1 matches at 9 bases. The CDR3 totals 16 residues. CDR1 and CDR2 (germline): SGHRS, YFSETQ. Unmatched junction bases numbered 9, after V lost 4 bases and J lost 3 bases.

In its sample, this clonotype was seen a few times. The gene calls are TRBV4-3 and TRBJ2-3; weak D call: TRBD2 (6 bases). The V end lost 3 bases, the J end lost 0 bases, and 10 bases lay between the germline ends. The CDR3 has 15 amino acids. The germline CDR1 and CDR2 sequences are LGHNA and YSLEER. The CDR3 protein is CASSQMGGSTDTQYF. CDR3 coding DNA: TGCGCCAGCAGCCAGATGGGAGGCAGCACAGATACGCAGTATTTT.

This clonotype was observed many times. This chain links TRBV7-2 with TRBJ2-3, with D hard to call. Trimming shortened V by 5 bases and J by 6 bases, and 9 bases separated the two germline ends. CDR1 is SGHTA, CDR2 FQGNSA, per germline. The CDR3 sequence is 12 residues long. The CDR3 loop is CASSPTLDTQYF. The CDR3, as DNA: TGTGCCAGCAGCCCAACGTTGGATACGCAGTATTTT.

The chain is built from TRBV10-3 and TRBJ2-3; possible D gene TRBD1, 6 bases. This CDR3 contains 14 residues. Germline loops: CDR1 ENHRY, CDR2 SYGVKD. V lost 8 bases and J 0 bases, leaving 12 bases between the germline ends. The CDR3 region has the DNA TGTGCCATCCGAAGGACAGAGAGCACAGATACGCAGTATTTT. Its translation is CAIRRTESTDTQYF.

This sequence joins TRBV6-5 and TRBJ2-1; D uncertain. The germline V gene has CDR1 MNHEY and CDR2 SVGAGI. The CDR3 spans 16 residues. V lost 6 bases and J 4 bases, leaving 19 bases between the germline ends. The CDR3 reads CASSRLHPLTYNEQFF. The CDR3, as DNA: TGTGCCAGCAGCCGCCTGCACCCCCTAACTTACAATGAGCAGTTCTTC.

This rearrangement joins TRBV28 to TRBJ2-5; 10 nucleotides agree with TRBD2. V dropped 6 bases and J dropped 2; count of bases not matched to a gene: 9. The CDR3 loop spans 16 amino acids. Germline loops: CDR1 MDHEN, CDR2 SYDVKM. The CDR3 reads CASSPGTSDQQETQYF. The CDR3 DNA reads TGTGCCAGCAGCCCCGGGACTAGCGACCAACAAGAGACCCAGTACTTC.

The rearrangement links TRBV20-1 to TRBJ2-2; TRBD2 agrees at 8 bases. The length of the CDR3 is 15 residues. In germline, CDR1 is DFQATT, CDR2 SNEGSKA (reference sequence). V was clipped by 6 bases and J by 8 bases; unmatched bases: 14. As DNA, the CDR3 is TGCAGTGCGAAGCGGGCGGGGGGAGAGCAAGGGGAGCTGTTTTTT. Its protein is CSAKRAGGEQGELFF.